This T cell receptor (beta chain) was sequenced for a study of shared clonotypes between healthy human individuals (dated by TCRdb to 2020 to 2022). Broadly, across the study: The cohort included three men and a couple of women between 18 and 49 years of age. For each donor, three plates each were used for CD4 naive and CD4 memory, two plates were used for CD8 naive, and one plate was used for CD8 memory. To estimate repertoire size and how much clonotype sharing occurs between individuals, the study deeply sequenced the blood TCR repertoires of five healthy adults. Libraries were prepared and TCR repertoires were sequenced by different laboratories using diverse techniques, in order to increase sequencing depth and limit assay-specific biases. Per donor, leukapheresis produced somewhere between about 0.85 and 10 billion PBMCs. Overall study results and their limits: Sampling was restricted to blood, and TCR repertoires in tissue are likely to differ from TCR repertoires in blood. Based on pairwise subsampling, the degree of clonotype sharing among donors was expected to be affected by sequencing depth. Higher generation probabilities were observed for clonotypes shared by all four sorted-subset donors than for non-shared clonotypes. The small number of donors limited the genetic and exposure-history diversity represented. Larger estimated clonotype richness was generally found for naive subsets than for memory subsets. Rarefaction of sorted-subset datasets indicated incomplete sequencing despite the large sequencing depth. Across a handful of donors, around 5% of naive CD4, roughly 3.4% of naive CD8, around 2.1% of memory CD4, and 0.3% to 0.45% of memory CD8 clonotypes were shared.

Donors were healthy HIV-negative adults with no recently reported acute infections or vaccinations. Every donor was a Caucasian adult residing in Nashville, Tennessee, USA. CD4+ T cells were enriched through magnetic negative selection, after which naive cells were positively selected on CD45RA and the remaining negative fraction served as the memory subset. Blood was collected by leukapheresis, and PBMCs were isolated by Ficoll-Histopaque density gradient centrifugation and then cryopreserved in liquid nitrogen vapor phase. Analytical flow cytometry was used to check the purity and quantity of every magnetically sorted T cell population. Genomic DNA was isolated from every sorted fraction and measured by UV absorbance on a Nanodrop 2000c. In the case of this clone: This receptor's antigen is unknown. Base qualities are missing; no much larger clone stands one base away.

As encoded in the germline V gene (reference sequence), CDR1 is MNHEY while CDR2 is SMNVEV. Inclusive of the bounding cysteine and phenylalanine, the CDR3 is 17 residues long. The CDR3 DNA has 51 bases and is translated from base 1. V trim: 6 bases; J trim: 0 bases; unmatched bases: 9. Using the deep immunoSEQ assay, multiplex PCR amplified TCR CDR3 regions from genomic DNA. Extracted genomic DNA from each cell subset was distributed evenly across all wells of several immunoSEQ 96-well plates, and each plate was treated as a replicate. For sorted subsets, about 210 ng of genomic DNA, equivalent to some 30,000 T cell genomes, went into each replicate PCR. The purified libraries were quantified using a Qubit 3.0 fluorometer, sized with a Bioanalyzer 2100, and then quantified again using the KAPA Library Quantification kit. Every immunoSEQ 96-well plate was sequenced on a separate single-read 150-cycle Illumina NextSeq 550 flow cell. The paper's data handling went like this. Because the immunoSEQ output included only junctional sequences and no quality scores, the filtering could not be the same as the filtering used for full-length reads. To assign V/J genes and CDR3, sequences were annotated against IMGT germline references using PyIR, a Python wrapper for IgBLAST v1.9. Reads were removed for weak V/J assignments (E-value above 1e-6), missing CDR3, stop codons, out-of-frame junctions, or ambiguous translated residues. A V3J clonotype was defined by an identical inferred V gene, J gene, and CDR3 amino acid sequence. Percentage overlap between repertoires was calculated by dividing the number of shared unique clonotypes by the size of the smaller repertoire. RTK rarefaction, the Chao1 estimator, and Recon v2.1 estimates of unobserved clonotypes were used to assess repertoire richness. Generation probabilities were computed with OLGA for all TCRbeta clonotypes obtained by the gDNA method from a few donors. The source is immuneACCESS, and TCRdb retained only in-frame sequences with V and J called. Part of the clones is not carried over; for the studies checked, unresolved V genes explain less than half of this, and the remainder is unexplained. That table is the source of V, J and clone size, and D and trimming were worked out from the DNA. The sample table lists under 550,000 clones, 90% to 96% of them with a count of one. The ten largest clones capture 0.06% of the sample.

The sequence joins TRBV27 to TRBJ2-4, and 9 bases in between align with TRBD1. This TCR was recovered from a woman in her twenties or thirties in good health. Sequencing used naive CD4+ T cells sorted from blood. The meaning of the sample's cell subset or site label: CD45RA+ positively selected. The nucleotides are TGTGCCAGCAGGGCCGGGACAGGGTGGGTAGCCAAAAACATTCAGTACTTC. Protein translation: CASRAGTGWVAKNIQYF.